Listed here is a single T cell receptor (beta chain). Ten or more counts support this clonotype. The specificity of this receptor is unknown. Within one base of it there is no much larger clone, and no base qualities were kept. The data are from a study of Graves' ophthalmopathy and Graves' hyperthyroidism (dated 2018 in TCRdb). Turning to the overall study: Peripheral blood samples were taken at the time of initial diagnosis, before any treatment was given. The study used signatures of the TCR beta repertoire to tell Graves' ophthalmopathy apart from Graves' hyperthyroidism and to predict which patients would progress to ophthalmopathy. In total, 135 blood samples were TCR-sequenced: roughly 45 ophthalmopathy, under 85 hyperthyroidism and approximately 17 hyperthyroidism-to-ophthalmopathy patients. A discovery set of 95 to 100 patients (roughly 41 ophthalmopathy, about 58 stable hyperthyroidism) was enrolled to explore V-J signatures distinguishing ophthalmopathy from hyperthyroidism. An independent validation cohort comprised under 20 hyperthyroidism patients and 15 to 17 patients who later progressed from hyperthyroidism to ophthalmopathy. In roughly six hyperthyroidism patients, T-cell repertoires of thyroid tissue and blood were compared. Once sampling was done, hyperthyroidism patients were given methimazole at a starting dose of 30 mg daily, while ophthalmopathy patients were given high-dose intravenous methylprednisolone. The 100 discovery patients were divided at random into training and test sets in a 7:3 ratio.

Ophthalmopathy patients had moderately to severely active disease, Clinical Activity Score of at least 3, NOSPECS grade of at least 4, and disease duration under 3 months. Anyone with other autoimmune diseases, uncontrolled infections, pregnancy or lactation was excluded from the study. Diagnosis relied on clinical symptoms, serum thyroxine, TRAb, thyroid ultrasound and orbital computed tomography. Ficoll-Paque density gradient centrifugation was used to isolate PBMCs from around 10 ml of fresh peripheral blood. Total RNA was extracted using Trizol reagent, and RNA quality was checked on an Agilent 2100 Bioanalyzer. On the study overall, not on this receptor specifically: No statistical method was used to set the sample size in advance, and the investigators knew which group each participant was assigned to. In cross-validation, the 13-signature model distinguished ophthalmopathy from stable hyperthyroidism with less than 90% sensitivity and 81% to 82% specificity, while in the test set the corresponding values were about 80% and 75%. In validation, the model predicted ophthalmopathy progression with 70.59% sensitivity and 72.22% specificity; 12 predicted patients were CT-confirmed with GO in a median of around 6.5 months. Most expanded thyroid clonotypes with frequency above 0.001 were also detected in blood, suggesting blood repertoires may reflect the thyroid immune response.

From its cysteine to its phenylalanine, the CDR3 spans 14 amino acids. Just the 42-base CDR3 DNA is kept, in frame starting at base 1. CDR1 SQVTM and CDR2 ANQGSEA are derived from the germline V gene. Between the V and J ends, shortened by 2 bases and 4 bases respectively, the junction contains 14 bases. TCR beta CDR3 regions were amplified from RNA transcripts for repertoire sequencing. A first-round RT-PCR used HTBI primers with the Qiagen OneStep RT-PCR kit, followed by a second-round multiplex PCR, size selection and purification. The libraries underwent paired-end sequencing with 100 bp reads on an Illumina HiSeq2000. Concerning the study's data processing: SOAPnuke was used to process the reads, removing any read that contained adapters or uncalled bases, had a mean Phred below 15, or lacked an exact match to the constant primer or identifier. COPE v1.2.5 was used to merge the high-quality paired reads. Each unique nucleotide sequence was defined as a clonotype, and clonotypes were aligned to IMGT TRB V, D and J references with MiTCR v1.1. The analysis was limited to V-J combinations with a frequency above 0.0001, which together covered roughly 99% of the repertoires. For each V-J combination, a TCR clonal expansion and chaos score was defined as the ratio of F50 clonal expansion to chaos observed in the TCRdist matrix. Welch's t-statistics and random forest were used to reduce the features to about twelve V-J combinations, which were then used as input to a naive Bayes classifier. The Morisita-Horn index was used to measure how similar the thyroid and blood repertoires were. TCRdb reran the public reads through fastp at Q25 and MiXCR, keeping productive beta chains. Every distinct CDR3 protein forms one entry, paired with its most common genes and DNA. These V and J calls derive from TCRdb rather than the authors' analysis. The sample table holds about 500,000 distinct CDR3 sequences, of which around an eighth were seen once. More than 8.5% of the sample is held by the ten biggest clonotypes.

The chain was built from TRBV29-1 and TRBJ1-1, with the D gene uncertain. The sequenced material came from blood. This clonotype was sampled from a woman aged 25 to 39 with Graves' ophthalmopathy. Donor details come from another sample of the same person, matched by shared clones. The DNA sequence reads TGCAGCGTTGAACTGGGCCGTGCTACCACTGAAGCTTTCTTT. Its protein product is CSVELGRATTEAFF. With all but the CDR3 taken from the reference TRBV29-1 and TRBJ1-1 genes, the full variable domain is: SAVISQKPSRDICQRGTSLTIQCQVDSQVTMMFWYRQQPGQSLTLIATANQGSEATYESGFVIDKFPISRPNLTFSTLTVSNMSPEDSSIYLCSVELGRATTEAFFGQGTRLTVV.